These 19 T cell receptor beta chains came from one sample sequenced in a study of T-cell reconstitution after alpha-beta-depleted transplantation in children (dated by TCRdb to the mid-2010s). The treatment or condition label of this sample denotes: allogeneic hematopoietic cell transplantation with graft depleted of TCRalphabeta T cells and CD19 B cells. The library was prepared using PCR. TCRdb lists the instrument as Illumina HiSeq 2500. TCR libraries were prepared with molecular barcoding, using unique molecular identifiers to normalize TCRbeta repertoire quantification. TCRdb trimmed the raw reads at Q25, called clones with MiXCR and kept productive beta chains. One record per CDR3 amino acid sequence lists the most common genes and DNA. Across this sample there are 700,000 or so distinct CDR3 sequences, with about an eighth seen only once. Around 0.8% of the sample is held by the ten biggest clonotypes.

Sequenced material: PBMCs, taken before TCRalphabeta/CD19-depleted stem cell transplant. These receptors originate from a girl aged 2 to 10 with congenital amegakaryocytic thrombocytopenia, due to receive a stem cell transplant.

This clonotype was counted ten times or more. This sequence joins TRBV29-1 and TRBJ2-1, with unresolved D. Per the germline V gene, CDR1 is SQVTM and CDR2 is ANQGSEA. This CDR3 region has 14 residues. V lost 0 bases, J lost 4 bases, and 10 bases lay in between. As DNA, the CDR3 is TGCAGCGTTGAAGAGGGGTCGGTATACAATGAGCAGTTCTTC. Encoded protein: CSVEEGSVYNEQFF.

This clonotype has a count of ten or more. The chain couples TRBV12-3 or TRBV12-4 to TRBJ2-7, with a tentative D call TRBD1 (6 bases). This CDR3 has 11 amino acids. V lost 7 bases and J lost 9, with 13 bases in between. This CDR3 is CASILEGVQYF. The CDR3 DNA reads TGTGCCAGCATACTAGAGGGGGTGCAGTACTTC.

This clonotype occurred many times. The rearrangement uses TRBV10-3 and TRBJ2-1, with TRBD2 identical over 7 bases. The CDR3 has 14 residues. Unmatched junction bases numbered 10, after V lost 10 bases and J lost 4 bases. The germline CDR1 and CDR2 sequences are ENHRY and SYGVKD. The DNA for the CDR3 is TGTGCCACCCTAGAGGGACTAACTTACAATGAGCAGTTCTTC. Translation gives CATLEGLTYNEQFF.

This clonotype came up a few times. The chain carries TRBV14 and TRBJ2-1; possible D gene TRBD1, 6 bases. In germline, CDR1 is SGHDN, CDR2 FVKESK. The length of the CDR3 is 15 residues. V gave up 4 bases and J gave up 4 bases, with 14 bases separating them. CDR3 in amino acids: CASSPLGARYNEQFF. The CDR3 coding sequence is TGTGCCAGCAGCCCCCTGGGGGCTCGGTACAATGAGCAGTTCTTC.

This clonotype was recorded at least ten times. The V and J genes are TRBV12-3 or TRBV12-4 and TRBJ2-7; no firm D call. The CDR3 has 13 amino acids. V lost 6 bases and J 4 bases, leaving 13 bases between the germline ends. Written as DNA, the CDR3 is TGTGCCAGCAGCCCAAGGAGCGTTTACGAGCAGTACTTC. Translated: CASSPRSVYEQYF.

This clonotype was recorded at least ten times. The chain joins TRBV6-1 to TRBJ2-1, with 7 nucleotides matching TRBD2. This CDR3 is built from 12 residues. With 2 bases clipped from V and 14 bases from J, the junction kept 6 bases outside the gene matches. CDR1 MNHNS and CDR2 SASEGT come from the germline V gene. This CDR3 is CASSEPRGGEFF. CDR3 in DNA: TGTGCCAGCAGTGAACCGAGGGGAGGGGAGTTCTTC.

The table lists this clonotype with many counts. The chain combines TRBV5-1 with TRBJ1-1, with a possible D match to TRBD1 (5 bases). Trimming stripped 2 bases from V and 1 base from J, with 9 bases between. The germline V gene has CDR1 SGHRS and CDR2 YFSETQ. The CDR3 runs 14 residues. CDR3 DNA sequence: TGCGCCAGCAGCTTTTCCGGGGCGAACACTGAAGCTTTCTTT. It specifies CASSFSGANTEAFF.

This clonotype was recorded many times. The chain has TRBV29-1 and TRBJ2-1; a possible D gene is TRBD2 (6 bases). Trimming pared 5 bases from V and 6 bases from J, leaving 8 bases between. This CDR3 has 11 amino acids. The germline gives CDR1 SQVTM, CDR2 ANQGSEA. CDR3 nucleotide sequence: TGCAGCGTTCGACTAGGCAATGAGCAGTTCTTC. Its translation: CSVRLGNEQFF.

This clonotype was counted between two and nine times. The J gene is TRBJ1-2, the V gene TRBV20-1; perhaps TRBD1 as D (6 bases). Germline CDR1 is DFQATT and CDR2 is SNEGSKA (reference sequence). V lost 4 bases and J lost 3, with 15 bases in between. This CDR3 comprises 14 residues. DNA of the CDR3: TGCAGTGCTAATAGTCGGGGGGCGGACTATGGCTACACCTTC. This sequence encodes CSANSRGADYGYTF.

This clonotype was observed at least ten times. This chain joins TRBV7-9 and TRBJ1-2; D remains ambiguous. The V gene lost 5 bases and the J gene lost 4 bases, with 8 bases spanning the gap. CDR1 and CDR2 (germline): SEHNR, FQNEAQ (reference sequence). The CDR3 covers 12 residues. The CDR3 region has the DNA TGTGCCAGCAGCCTAGGAGTCTATGGCTACACCTTC. Encoded protein: CASSLGVYGYTF.

The V and J genes are TRBV27 and TRBJ2-7; TRBD2 matches 8 bases. The V gene end was trimmed by 3 bases and the J gene end by 7 bases; junction bases not matched to a gene: 17. The germline V gene encodes CDR1 MNHEY and CDR2 SMNVEV (reference sequence). The length of the CDR3 is 17 residues. CDR3 DNA sequence: TGTGCCAGCAGTTTCGTAGAGCTAGCGGGTGGCAGAGGAGAGCAGTACTTC. Translating gives CASSFVELAGGRGEQYF.

This clonotype has at least ten counts. The chain carries TRBV20-1 and TRBJ2-1, with D perhaps TRBD2 (6 bases). From germline, CDR1 is DFQATT and CDR2 SNEGSKA (reference sequence). CDR3 size: 11 residues. CDR3: CSGTASDEQFF. CDR3 bases: TGCAGCGGCACAGCTAGCGATGAGCAGTTCTTC.

This clonotype was counted at least ten times. The rearrangement links TRBV11-2 to TRBJ2-1; tentatively, D is TRBD2 (7 bases). Trimming took 5 bases from V and 3 from J, leaving 14 bases between them. This CDR3 spans 15 amino acids. The germline CDR1 and CDR2 sequences are SGHAT and FQNNGV. CDR3 region: CASSRGDNLYNEQFF. CDR3 coding DNA: TGTGCCAGCAGCCGGGGGGACAACCTCTACAATGAGCAGTTCTTC.

This clonotype was counted ten times or more. V gene TRBV5-1 combines with J gene TRBJ2-3; 8 bases fit TRBD2. The germline V gene has CDR1 SGHRS and CDR2 YFSETQ. This CDR3 has 18 residues. V lost 2 bases, J lost 4 bases, and 15 bases stayed unmatched. As DNA, the CDR3 is TGCGCCAGCAGCTTACTAAAAGCGGGAGCAGGGTTTCCAGATACGCAGTATTTT. Protein sequence: CASSLLKAGAGFPDTQYF.

The chain links TRBV28 to TRBJ2-4; perhaps TRBD2 as D (5 bases). The CDR3 covers 14 residues. Germline V gives CDR1 MDHEN, CDR2 SYDVKM. V was trimmed by 6 bases and J by 0 bases, leaving 9 bases between them. The CDR3 DNA sequence: TGTGCCAGCAGGGAGGACCTAGCCAAAAACATTCAGTACTTC. The encoded protein is CASREDLAKNIQYF.

In its sample, this clonotype was seen many times. This chain joins TRBV7-2 and TRBJ2-2; TRBD1 might be the D (6 bases). Germline-derived CDR1 and CDR2 are SGHTA and FQGNSA. The V end lost 0 bases, the J end lost 4 bases, and 12 bases lay between the germline ends. The CDR3 has 16 residues. The CDR3 reads CASSLAGRGGTGELFF. The CDR3 DNA is TGTGCCAGCAGCTTAGCAGGAAGAGGGGGCACCGGGGAGCTGTTTTTT.

In this sample, this clonotype turned up many times. V gene TRBV20-1 combines with J gene TRBJ2-5, with 9 nucleotides matching TRBD2. The CDR3 loop spans 13 amino acids. V was clipped by 6 bases and J by 2 bases; unmatched bases: 4. Germline CDR1 DFQATT, CDR2 SNEGSKA (reference sequence). This CDR3 is CSANSGRQETQYF. In DNA form, the CDR3 reads TGCAGTGCGAATAGCGGGAGACAAGAGACCCAGTACTTC.

In its sample, this clonotype was seen many times. The CDR3 protein is CASSLGGMGYGYTF. The CDR3 DNA is TGTGCCAGCAGCTTGGGGGGCATGGGGTATGGCTACACCTTC. The chain is built from TRBV7-2 and TRBJ1-2, with D possibly TRBD1 on 6 matching bases. The CDR3 length is 14 residues. Per germline, CDR1 SGHTA and CDR2 FQGNSA. V was trimmed by 3 bases and J by 5 bases, leaving 13 bases between them.

This clonotype was recorded a few times. At one of its ends the junction is not consistent with the germline gene, which may arise from a read error. The chain recombines TRBV7-2 with TRBJ1-3; D remains ambiguous. The CDR3 contains 13 residues. Germline CDR1 is SGHTA and CDR2 is FQGNSA. The CDR3 protein is CASSVAQISTIYF. The DNA for the CDR3 is TGTGCCAGCAGCGTAGCCCAAATAAGCACCATATATTTT.